The clone carrying this T cell receptor (beta chain) turned up a few times. Its matching antigen is unknown. The CDR3 consists of 15 residues. The germline gives CDR1 LGHNA, CDR2 YSLEER. V trimming: 4 bases; J trimming: 1 base; junction bases outside the gene matches: 4. This specimen belongs to a study of cytomegalovirus exposure and HLA in healthy donors. Findings of the study overall: Indistinguishability led to the exclusion of some V segments, TRBV6-2 and TRBV6-3 included. Solely CMV serostatus was available to characterize immune exposure.

Amplification used 60 Vbeta primers and 13 Jbeta primers. This table comes from immunoSEQ multiplex PCR, and its TCRdb copy is limited to in-frame clones, with some not included. The sample comprises 150,000 or so clones, about 79% of which are singletons, and roughly 0.69% rests with the top ten. This sequence originates from a male donor in good health and CMV-seronegative. The chain employs TRBV4-3 and TRBJ1-5, with 7 bases aligning to TRBD1. Sequences were obtained from PBMCs. The CDR3 region has the DNA TGCGCCAGCAGCCGCGAACAGGGGAGCAATCAGCCCCAGCATTTT. Translated, it gives CASSREQGSNQPQHF.